This record looks at one TCR beta chain sequence and its context. The germline V gene encodes CDR1 MDHEN and CDR2 SYDVKM. V lost 2 bases, J lost 1 base, and 11 bases lay in between. The CDR3 contains 15 residues. The repertoire was sequenced with immunoSEQ multiplex PCR; TCRdb's copy has only in-frame clones and lacks some. Of roughly 280,000 clones in the sample, about 90% were seen once. Patients in Seattle were enrolled during active infection, then followed longitudinally. These data belong to a study of blood T cell repertoires in COVID-19. In the study overall: The analysed material was cDNA or gDNA that came from T cells, B-cell-depleted T cells, or PBMCs.

This clonotype was obtained from a woman aged 25 to 39 with COVID-19, enrolled during active disease. The V gene is TRBV28, the J gene TRBJ1-2, with D tentatively TRBD1 (5 bases). The specimen was peripheral blood. The DNA for the CDR3 is TGTGCCAGCAGTTTAGTAGGGGCCCTTAACTATGGCTACACCTTC. This translates into CASSLVGALNYGYTF.